A selection of T cell receptor beta chains follows, all from one sample in a study of cytomegalovirus exposure and HLA in healthy donors. Sequenced by immunoSEQ multiplex PCR; TCRdb stores in-frame clones only, minus some. This table holds about 200,000 clones. The specimen was PBMCs. Receptors originate from a boy younger than 18 in good health and CMV-seronegative. CDR3s include the opening cysteine and the closing phenylalanine or tryptophan. The D gene is left open where the match is weak.

d_call	cdr3_length	v_call	j_call	cdr3_nt	cdr3_aa
-	16	TRBV4-3	TRBJ1-1	TGCGCCAGCAGCCGGAAAGGGGTGGAACCGACGCCCGAAACTTTCTTT	CASSRKGVEPTPETFF
-	14	TRBV7-2	TRBJ2-2	TGTGCCAGCAGCTCTCGCAGGGTTACCGGGGAGCTGTTTTTT	CASSSRRVTGELFF
TRBD1	15	TRBV6-5	TRBJ2-3	TGTGCCAGCACCCAGACAGGGGCCGTAGCAGATACGCAGTATTTT	CASTQTGAVADTQYF
-	15	TRBV2	TRBJ1-4	TGTGCCAGCGGCGGGTTTCCCGCAACTAATGAAAAACTGTTTTTT	CASGGFPATNEKLFF
-	14	TRBV27	TRBJ1-5	TGTGCCAGCAGTCTGACAGGCTTCAATCAGCCCCAGCATTTT	CASSLTGFNQPQHF
TRBD2	13	TRBV6-1	TRBJ2-3	TGTGCCAGCAAGACTAGCGGGGGTGATACGCAGTATTTT	CASKTSGGDTQYF
TRBD1	17	TRBV28	TRBJ2-7	TGTGCCAGCAGTTCAATACCGGACAGGGGGTATACCTACGAGCAGTACTTC	CASSSIPDRGYTYEQYF
TRBD1	20	TRBV4-1	TRBJ1-6	TGCGCCAGCAGCCGCGTGGAGGGACAGGCCGATTACTCCTATAATTCGCCCCTCCACTTT	CASSRVEGQADYSYNSPLHF
-	15	TRBV30	TRBJ1-1	TGTGCCTGGAGTGTTTCGGGGGTGTTGGGGACTGAAGCTTTCTTT	CAWSVSGVLGTEAFF
TRBD2	16	TRBV2	TRBJ2-7	TGTGCCAGCAGTGAGGGGAGCCCGGGACTAATCTACGAGCAGTACTTC	CASSEGSPGLIYEQYF
-	14	TRBV5-6	TRBJ1-2	TGTGCCAGCAGCTGGGCCGGGGGGTCATCTGGCTACACCTTC	CASSWAGGSSGYTF
-	13	TRBV10-1	TRBJ1-1	TGCGCCAGCAGTGTCGACAGGAACACTGAAGCTTTCTTT	CASSVDRNTEAFF
TRBD2	16	TRBV4-2	TRBJ2-3	TGTGCCAGCAGTCGAAGGGCGGGGGGGGGAACAGATACGCAGTATTTT	CASSRRAGGGTDTQYF
TRBD1	12	TRBV25-1	TRBJ1-1	TGTGCCAGCAGCGTCACAGGGACAGGTGCTTTCTTT	CASSVTGTGAFF
TRBD2	17	TRBV5-4	TRBJ2-3	TGTGCCAGCAGCTTGGATACGGCGGGGGGGCGCACAGATACGCAGTATTTT	CASSLDTAGGRTDTQYF
-	11	TRBV28	TRBJ1-4	TGTGCCAGTAGGGGGGGTGAAAAACTGTTTTTT	CASRGGEKLFF
TRBD1	15	TRBV18	TRBJ1-5	TGTGCCAGCTCGCCGGGACAGATTAGCAATCAGCCCCAGCATTTT	CASSPGQISNQPQHF
TRBD2	13	TRBV9	TRBJ2-3	TGTGCCAGCGGGCGGGGGGACACAGATACGCAGTATTTT	CASGRGDTDTQYF
-	14	TRBV4-1	TRBJ1-1	TGCGCCAGCAGCCATTGGGGGGGGCTGGGGGAAGCTTTCTTT	CASSHWGGLGEAFF
TRBD1	15	TRBV30	TRBJ2-3	TGTGCCTGGAGTGGGACAGGGGAGCCCACAGATACGCAGTATTTT	CAWSGTGEPTDTQYF
TRBD1	13	TRBV30	TRBJ2-1	TGTGCCTGGAGTGACAGGGGGGATAATGAGCAGTTCTTC	CAWSDRGDNEQFF
-	13	TRBV6-5	TRBJ2-7	TGTGCCAGCAGTTACCAAAGACTAGACGAGCAGTACTTC	CASSYQRLDEQYF
TRBD1	17	TRBV4-1	TRBJ2-6	TGCGCCAGCAGCCATGTTTCAGGGGGCAGTGGGGCCAACGTCCTGACTTTC	CASSHVSGGSGANVLTF
TRBD1	12	TRBV9	TRBJ1-1	TGTGCCAGCAGCGCAGGGGGCACTGAAGCTTTCTTT	CASSAGGTEAFF
-	14	TRBV4-2	TRBJ1-2	TGTGCCAGCAGCCAAGATCAGGGTGAGGATGGCTACACCTTC	CASSQDQGEDGYTF
-	16	TRBV11-2	TRBJ1-6	TGTGCCAGCAGCTTAGAACTTAGCTCCTATAATTCACCCCTCCACTTT	CASSLELSSYNSPLHF
-	12	TRBV5-4	TRBJ2-3	TGTGCCAGCAGCTCACTTGGAGATACGCAGTATTTT	CASSSLGDTQYF